This T cell receptor (beta chain) emerged from a study of memory CD4+ T cells and cytomegalovirus serostatus. Study conclusions and caveats: Of more than 150 reported CMV TCRbeta sequences, 60 to 85 were found in memory CD4+ repertoires.

For this clone: Its target is unknown.

J gave up 12 bases and V 2 bases, and 13 bases lay outside the gene matches. Germline V lookup: CDR1 KGHSH, CDR2 LQKENI. CDR3 length equals 15 residues. Single viable CD3+CD4+CD8-CD45RO+ cells were sorted as the memory CD4+ T cells. Profiled with immunoSEQ multiplex PCR; TCRdb holds only in-frame clones, not every one. The sample lists about 82,000 clones; less than 90% were seen once. J is TRBJ1-2 and V is TRBV18; 9 nucleotides match TRBD1. This TCR was sampled from an adult in good health and CMV-seronegative. Material for sequencing was memory CD4+ T cells from blood. CDR3 in amino acids: CASSPGGTGYMGDTF. The CDR3 coding sequence is TGTGCCAGCTCACCAGGCGGGACAGGGTATATGGGAGACACCTTC.